These 30 T cell receptor beta chains came from one sample sequenced in a study of lymphopenia after photon versus proton radiotherapy. Profiling relied on immunoSEQ multiplex PCR, and the TCRdb table lists in-frame clones only, not all of them. The sample contains some 45,000 clones, approximately 80% of which appear only once. The source material was peripheral blood, sampled from a patient treated with proton-based radiotherapy. The receptors come from a woman between 70 and 85 years old with pancreatic cancer.

This clone was recorded a few times. The chain recombines TRBV5-1 with TRBJ2-2; D is possibly TRBD1 (6 bases). CDR3 size: 14 residues. CDR1 and CDR2 (germline): SGHRS, YFSETQ. V was clipped by 4 bases and J by 6 bases, with 13 bases between them. The CDR3 coding sequence is TGCGCCAGCAGCACACAGGGTCCCTCCGGGGAGCTGTTTTTT. Encoded protein: CASSTQGPSGELFF.

The rearrangement links TRBV15 to TRBJ2-5; 8 nucleotides agree with TRBD1. V lost 3 bases, J lost 1 base, and 7 bases stayed unmatched. The length of the CDR3 is 16 residues. Germline V gene data show CDR1 as LNHNV and CDR2 as YYDKDF (reference sequence). The CDR3 DNA reads as TGTGCCACCAGCAGCCGGGACAGGCCGATCCAAGAGACCCAGTACTTC. As protein: CATSSRDRPIQETQYF.

The genes are TRBV10-2 and TRBJ2-7, with 7 bases aligning to TRBD1. V shed 5 bases and J 5 bases; nucleotides not matched to a gene: 9. The germline V gene has CDR1 WSHSY and CDR2 SAAADI. The CDR3 runs to 14 residues. Written as DNA, the CDR3 is TGCGCCAGCAGTATTCAGCCGACAGGGAACGAGCAGTACTTC. Translation gives CASSIQPTGNEQYF.

The chain employs TRBV2 and TRBJ2-7, with 10 bases that match TRBD2. This CDR3 spans 17 amino acids. With V trimmed by 5 bases and J by 5 bases, 15 bases remained unmatched. Germline V lookup: CDR1 SNHLY, CDR2 FYNNEI. Here the CDR3 DNA reads TGTGCCAGCAGTCTAAGGGCCCTAGCGGGAGAGCACAACGAGCAGTACTTC. It codes for CASSLRALAGEHNEQYF.

This chain connects TRBV6-5 to TRBJ1-6, with D possibly being TRBD1 (5 bases). CDR3 length: 13 amino acids. V shed 5 bases and J shed 7 bases, with 9 bases lying between them. The germline CDR1 and CDR2 sequences are MNHEY and SVGAGI. CDR3 amino acids: CASSPTVNSPLHF. For the CDR3, the DNA is TGTGCCAGCAGTCCGACAGTAAATTCACCCCTCCACTTT.

The chain carries TRBV5-1 and TRBJ1-1, with 8 bases fitting TRBD1. The CDR3 consists of 16 residues. Germline V gene data show CDR1 as SGHRS and CDR2 as YFSETQ. J was trimmed by 1 base and V by 2 bases; bases with no gene match: 7. The CDR3 here is CASSFGQGAANTEAFF. In nucleotides, the CDR3 is TGCGCCAGCAGCTTTGGGCAGGGGGCAGCGAACACTGAAGCTTTCTTT.

The rearrangement joins TRBV7-9 to TRBJ1-6, with TRBD1 as a possible D gene (5 bases). Germline CDR1 reads SEHNR; CDR2 reads FQNEAQ (reference sequence). The CDR3 is made up of 15 amino acids. With 2 bases removed from V and 5 bases from J, the gap between germline ends came to 10 bases. The CDR3 loop reads CASSLRDSNNSPLHF. The CDR3 DNA follows: TGTGCCAGCAGCTTAAGGGACTCGAATAATTCACCCCTCCACTTT.

The chain recombines TRBV6-1 with TRBJ1-3; possibly TRBD1 for D (5 bases). Trimming shortened V by 0 bases and J by 4 bases, and 13 bases separated the two germline ends. The germline gives CDR1 MNHNS, CDR2 SASEGT. The CDR3 extends over 16 amino acids. The CDR3 coding sequence is TGTGCCAGCAGTGAAGCGCGGGTGGGGCAGGGAAACACCATATATTTT. It encodes CASSEARVGQGNTIYF.

V usage is TRBV2 and J usage is TRBJ2-3, with a weak D call TRBD2 (5 bases). The V and J ends lost 6 bases and 8 bases respectively, with 12 bases between them. The CDR3 totals 12 residues. Per germline, CDR1 SNHLY and CDR2 FYNNEI. The CDR3 protein is CASREDPTTQYF. As DNA, the CDR3 is TGTGCCAGCAGGGAGGACCCAACTACGCAGTATTTT.

V usage is TRBV28 and J usage is TRBJ2-5, with no clear D. This CDR3 is built from 14 residues. Germline V gene data show CDR1 as MDHEN and CDR2 as SYDVKM. Trimming stripped 5 bases from V and 1 base from J, with 11 bases between. In DNA, the CDR3 is TGTGCCAGCAGTCTTGGGCGGACCCAAGAGACCCAGTACTTC. It translates to CASSLGRTQETQYF.

This chain uses TRBV7-2 with TRBJ2-5, with 9 bases lining up with TRBD1. J was trimmed by 3 bases and V by 1 base; bases with no gene match: 6. The V gene's germline CDR1 is SGHTA and CDR2 FQGNSA. CDR3 length equals 16 residues. CDR3 bases: TGTGCCAGCAGCTTAGAGTGGCGACAGGGGGAAGAGACCCAGTACTTC. It translates to CASSLEWRQGEETQYF.

The sample holds one count of this clone. J is TRBJ2-7 and V is TRBV30; 7 positions match TRBD1. The CDR3 totals 12 residues. Germline CDR1 is GTSNPN and CDR2 is SVGIG (reference sequence). The V segment lost 5 bases and the J segment 3 bases; nucleotides outside the gene matches: 4. For the CDR3, the DNA is TGTGCCTGGGGGGGACAGAACTACGAGCAGTACTTC. Protein product: CAWGGQNYEQYF.

The chain carries TRBV7-6 and TRBJ1-6; 7 nucleotides match TRBD1. Trimming at V came to 4 bases and at J to 6 bases, leaving 3 bases not matched to a gene. The CDR3 consists of 14 residues. Germline V gene sequence: CDR1 SGHVS, CDR2 FNYEAQ. The CDR3 nucleotides are TGTGCCAGCAGCTCGGACAGGCGTAATTCACCCCTCCACTTT. The encoded protein is CASSSDRRNSPLHF.

The chain is built from TRBV28 and TRBJ2-3; D gene unclear. Per germline, CDR1 MDHEN and CDR2 SYDVKM. The CDR3 sequence is 13 residues long. The ends were cut back, 6 bases at V and 5 bases at J, with 12 bases in the middle. This chain's CDR3 is CASSRNVGDTQYF. For the CDR3, the DNA is TGTGCCAGCAGCCGAAACGTTGGAGATACGCAGTATTTT.

The V gene is TRBV19, the J gene TRBJ2-6, with D unresolved. The V gene's germline CDR1 is LNHDA and CDR2 SQIVND (reference sequence). Between the trimmed V and J ends, which lost 3 bases and 0 bases, there was a span of 9 bases. The CDR3 has 16 amino acids. The CDR3 is CASSIWISSGANVLTF. The CDR3 region has the DNA TGTGCCAGTAGTATTTGGATAAGCTCTGGGGCCAACGTCCTGACTTTC.

This sequence joins TRBV7-2 and TRBJ1-3; D not resolved. Trimming left V 1 base short and J 4 bases short, with 11 bases between. Germline V CDR1 and CDR2: SGHTA, FQGNSA. The CDR3 extends over 15 amino acids. Here the CDR3 DNA reads TGTGCCAGCAGCTTAGGGATAGGGAGAGGAAACACCATATATTTT. Its protein product is CASSLGIGRGNTIYF.

The chain joins TRBV5-1 to TRBJ1-4; 9 bases are shared with TRBD1. The CDR3 is 15 amino acids. Germline trimming cut 6 bases from V and 3 bases from J; bases unmatched to any gene: 6. The V gene's germline CDR1 is SGHRS and CDR2 YFSETQ. The CDR3 DNA reads as TGCGCCAGCAACACAGGGGGCATCGCTAATGAAAAACTGTTTTTT. It yields the protein CASNTGGIANEKLFF. Complete variable domain (other parts from reference TRBV5-1 and TRBJ1-4): KAGVTQTPRYLIKTRGQQVTLSCSPISGHRSVSWYQQTPGQGLQFLFEYFSETQRNKGNFPGRFSGRQFSNSRSEMNVSTLELGDSALYLCASNTGGIANEKLFFGSGTQLSVL.

The rearrangement joins TRBV6-5 to TRBJ1-2, with D uncertain. Per the germline V gene, CDR1 is MNHEY and CDR2 is SVGAGI. Between the trimmed V and J ends, which lost 0 bases and 1 base, there was a span of 0 bases. The CDR3 contains 12 residues. The CDR3: CASSYSNYGYTF. For the CDR3, the DNA is TGTGCCAGCAGTTACTCTAACTATGGCTACACCTTC.

The chain uses TRBV10-3 and TRBJ1-1; 7 nucleotides line up with TRBD1. Germline V gene lookup returns CDR1 ENHRY and CDR2 SYGVKD. The CDR3 runs to 12 residues. V shed 10 bases, J shed 5 bases, and the junction held 7 bases outside the gene matches. The CDR3 reads CATQTGKTEAFF. The CDR3 DNA reads TGTGCCACCCAGACAGGGAAGACTGAAGCTTTCTTT.

This clone was counted once. The chain has TRBV12-1 and TRBJ2-7; TRBD2 is taken as the D call from the table, unchecked against the DNA. TRBV12-1 is flagged as a pseudogene. This CDR3 spans 17 amino acids. CDR3 protein: CASSFPSGREYSYEQYF. CDR3 DNA sequence: TGTGCCAGCAGCTTCCCTAGCGGGAGGGAATACTCCTACGAGCAGTACTTC.

The V and J genes are TRBV19 and TRBJ2-7, with 7 nucleotides matching TRBD1. CDR1 is LNHDA and CDR2 is SQIVND in the germline V gene (reference sequence). The CDR3 totals 15 residues. V trimming: 1 base; J trimming: 5 bases; junction bases outside the gene matches: 8. CDR3 DNA sequence: TGTGCCAGTAGTATAGGCCGGGACAGTACCCACGAGCAGTACTTC. Protein product: CASSIGRDSTHEQYF.

This clone was seen only once. The V call is TRBV5-1, the J call TRBJ2-7; D not certain. CDR3 length equals 12 residues. Germline V CDR1 and CDR2: SGHRS, YFSETQ. Trimming removed 6 bases at V and 2 bases at J, with 9 bases between. The CDR3 is CASMAQTYEQYF. For the CDR3, the DNA is TGCGCCAGCATGGCACAAACCTACGAGCAGTACTTC. Drawing the rest from reference TRBV5-1 and TRBJ2-7, the complete variable domain is KAGVTQTPRYLIKTRGQQVTLSCSPISGHRSVSWYQQTPGQGLQFLFEYFSETQRNKGNFPGRFSGRQFSNSRSEMNVSTLELGDSALYLCASMAQTYEQYFGPGTRLTVT.

This clone was observed a single time. This chain links TRBV6-5 with TRBJ1-1; the D gene is possibly TRBD1 (6 bases). V shed 6 bases and J shed 3 bases, with 17 bases lying between them. CDR1 and CDR2 from the germline V gene are MNHEY and SVGAGI. The CDR3 totals 15 residues. In nucleotides, the CDR3 is TGTGCCAGCAGGAAACAACAGGGTTCGTACACTGAAGCTTTCTTT. Encoded protein: CASRKQQGSYTEAFF.

This clone occurred once. V and J are TRBV9 and TRBJ2-5, with 8 bases aligning to TRBD2. The CDR3 totals 15 residues. Germline V gives CDR1 SGDLS, CDR2 YYNGEE. The V gene end was trimmed by 0 bases and the J gene end by 5 bases; junction bases not matched to a gene: 6. CDR3 protein: CASSVVSSGYETQYF. CDR3 bases: TGTGCCAGCAGCGTAGTATCTAGCGGGTATGAGACCCAGTACTTC.

The gene calls are TRBV7-8 and TRBJ2-2; D is undetermined. The CDR3 runs to 13 residues. CDR1 SGHVS and CDR2 FQNEAQ come from the germline V gene. V was shortened by 4 bases and J by 6 bases, with 9 bases between the two germline ends. The CDR3 DNA is TGTGCCAGCAGCTCAAGTTCTTCCGGGGAGCTGTTTTTT. The encoded protein is CASSSSSSGELFF. Combining the CDR3 with reference TRBV7-8 and TRBJ2-2 gives the whole variable domain GAGVSQSPRYKVAKRGQDVALRCDPISGHVSLFWYQQALGQGPEFLTYFQNEAQLDKSGLPSDRFFAERPEGSVSTLKIQRTQQEDSAVYLCASSSSSSGELFFGEGSRLTVL.

The chain has TRBV9 and TRBJ2-1; the match to TRBD2 covers 7 bases. Germline V lookup: CDR1 SGDLS, CDR2 YYNGEE. The V gene end was trimmed by 2 bases and the J gene end by 2 bases; junction bases not matched to a gene: 4. This CDR3 region has 15 residues. The CDR3: CASSVTSVPYNEQFF. For the CDR3, the DNA is TGTGCCAGCAGCGTCACTAGCGTTCCCTACAATGAGCAGTTCTTC. Combining the CDR3 with reference TRBV9 and TRBJ2-1 gives the whole variable domain DSGVTQTPKHLITATGQRVTLRCSPRSGDLSVYWYQQSLDQGLQFLIQYYNGEERAKGNILERFSAQQFPDLHSELNLSSLELGDSALYFCASSVTSVPYNEQFFGPGTRLTVL.

A note on this clone: Compared with germline, one end of the junction differs, possibly owing to a read error. V gene TRBV2 combines with J gene TRBJ2-3; possibly TRBD1 for D (7 bases). Germline CDR1 is SNHLY and CDR2 is FYNNEI. The CDR3 has 15 residues. The CDR3 bases are TGTGCCAGCAGTGAAGCGCTTTTAAGTCAGGGGGGATACCATTTT. Translated, it gives CASSEALLSQGGYHF.

V is TRBV5-4 and J is TRBJ2-5; 8 bases line up with TRBD2. From germline, CDR1 is SGHNT and CDR2 YYREEE (reference sequence). The CDR3 runs 14 residues. The V gene end was trimmed by 0 bases and the J gene end by 4 bases; junction bases not matched to a gene: 2. This CDR3 is CASSLDLAGETQYF. DNA of the CDR3: TGTGCCAGCAGCTTGGATCTAGCGGGAGAGACCCAGTACTTC.

This sequence joins TRBV6-5 and TRBJ2-7; 11 bases align to TRBD1. This CDR3 has 15 amino acids. Trimming took 6 bases from V and 4 from J; bases not matched to a gene: 8. Germline CDR1 MNHEY, CDR2 SVGAGI. This chain's CDR3 is CASRPTGTGGYEQYF. CDR3 bases: TGTGCCAGCAGGCCCACCGGGACAGGGGGGTACGAGCAGTACTTC.

The chain recombines TRBV9 with TRBJ2-2; D is perhaps TRBD2 (6 bases). The CDR3 runs to 17 residues. V was pared by 4 bases and J by 7 bases, with 23 bases between. Germline values: CDR1 SGDLS, CDR2 YYNGEE. This chain's CDR3 is CASSLSAGKNSGGELFF. DNA of the CDR3: TGTGCCAGCAGCCTTAGCGCGGGAAAGAATTCAGGCGGGGAGCTGTTTTTT.